The 27 T cell receptor beta chains given below trace back to one sample, sequenced in a study of T cells in Graves' hyperthyroidism and ophthalmopathy. Amplification targeted TCR beta CDR3 regions from RNA transcripts. RT-PCR in the first round (using the HTBI primer set) targeted the TCR CDR3. One entry per CDR3 protein, called by TCRdb with MiXCR from the multiplex PCR reads. The sample has hundreds of thousands of distinct CDR3 sequences; 38% are singletons. Sequences were obtained from blood. These receptors were collected from a young man with Graves' hyperthyroidism.

The chain links TRBV6-6 to TRBJ1-1; D call uncertain. The CDR3 is made up of 12 amino acids. Trimming stripped 2 bases from V and 5 bases from J, with 6 bases between. Germline V gene sequence: CDR1 MNHNY, CDR2 SVGAGI (reference sequence). CDR3: CASSYISTEAFF. CDR3 nucleotide sequence: TGTGCCAGCAGTTACATAAGTACTGAAGCTTTCTTT.

This clonotype was counted many times. This chain connects TRBV10-1 to TRBJ2-6, with D tentatively TRBD2 (6 bases). The germline V gene has CDR1 WNHNN and CDR2 SYGVQD (reference sequence). CDR3 size: 16 residues. Trimming stripped 6 bases from V and 0 bases from J, with 12 bases between. In DNA form, the CDR3 reads TGCGCCAGCAGATCGGCGGGGCGCTCTGGGGCCAACGTCCTGACTTTC. The encoded protein is CASRSAGRSGANVLTF.

This clonotype was counted only a few times. The chain has TRBV4-1 and TRBJ1-1; D perhaps matches TRBD1 (5 bases). Trimming pared 4 bases from V and 3 bases from J, leaving 12 bases between. This CDR3 has 14 amino acids. The germline gives CDR1 MGHRA, CDR2 YSYEKL. The CDR3 loop is CASSRRVGDTEAFF. The CDR3 DNA sequence: TGCGCCAGCAGCCGCCGTGTAGGGGACACTGAAGCTTTCTTT.

The chain employs TRBV9 and TRBJ1-3; 9 bases match TRBD1. Per germline, CDR1 SGDLS and CDR2 YYNGEE. J gave up 0 bases and V 3 bases, and 4 bases lay outside the gene matches. CDR3 length: 16 residues. CDR3 DNA: TGTGCCAGCAGCGCCACGGACAGGGGCTCTGGAAACACCATATATTTT. Its translation is CASSATDRGSGNTIYF.

This chain links TRBV12-3 or TRBV12-4 with TRBJ2-2; D is undetermined. V dropped 5 bases and J dropped 4 bases, with 11 bases sitting between them. The CDR3 is 14 amino acids. CDR3 nucleotide sequence: TGTGCCAGCAGTAACAGAAGAGTCACCGGGGAGCTGTTTTTT. As protein: CASSNRRVTGELFF.

With respect to this clonotype: Since the CDR3 does not end with the conserved phenylalanine or tryptophan, this likely comes from a read error. The chain has TRBV6-5 and TRBJ2-7; D call uncertain. In germline, CDR1 is MNHEY, CDR2 SVGAGI. This CDR3 has 14 residues. Trimming pared 4 bases from V and 1 base from J, leaving 11 bases between. The DNA for the CDR3 is TGTGCCAGCAGTTCCCTAGGTCCTTCCTACGAGCAGTACATC. Its protein product is CASSSLGPSYEQYI.

Here the CDR3 reads CATSDLKGSHETQYF. The CDR3 coding sequence is TGTGCCACCAGTGATTTGAAAGGGAGTCACGAGACCCAGTACTTC. The chain joins TRBV24-1 to TRBJ2-5; a possible D gene is TRBD2 (5 bases). The length of the CDR3 is 15 residues. Germline V lookup: CDR1 KGHDR, CDR2 SFDVKD. V gave up 0 bases and J gave up 5 bases, with 12 bases separating them.

The genes are TRBV29-1 and TRBJ1-1, with D tentatively TRBD1 (6 bases). V dropped 6 bases and J dropped 1 base, with 12 bases sitting between them. CDR3 length: 13 residues. Per the germline V gene, CDR1 is SQVTM and CDR2 is ANQGSEA. CDR3 DNA: TGCAGCGTCTACGGGGGGGCGAACACTGAAGCTTTCTTT. Translated: CSVYGGANTEAFF.

The J gene is TRBJ1-2, the V gene TRBV7-9; possibly TRBD1 for D (6 bases). Germline lookup yields CDR1 SEHNR and CDR2 FQNEAQ (reference sequence). This CDR3 has 15 amino acids. Trimming pared 5 bases from V and 2 bases from J, leaving 15 bases between. CDR3 sequence (DNA): TGTGCCAGCAGCATGGGGGCGGAACCCAACTATGGCTACACCTTC. It is translated as CASSMGAEPNYGYTF. The complete variable domain, with remaining parts taken from reference TRBV7-9 and TRBJ1-2, reads DTGVSQNPRHKITKRGQNVTFRCDPISEHNRLYWYRQTLGQGPEFLTYFQNEAQLEKSRLLSDRFSAERPKGSFSTLEIQRTEQGDSAMYLCASSMGAEPNYGYTFGSGTRLTVV.

This clonotype was found a few times. This chain connects TRBV12-3 or TRBV12-4 to TRBJ1-1; D might be TRBD1 (5 bases). The V gene lost 6 bases and the J gene lost 8 bases, with 13 bases spanning the gap. The CDR3 spans 12 residues. CDR3 in DNA: TGTGCCAGCAGCCGGGAGGGGTTAGAAGCTTTCTTT. Encoded protein: CASSREGLEAFF.

The sample holds many counts of this clonotype. This rearrangement joins TRBV12-3 or TRBV12-4 to TRBJ1-5; D call uncertain. The CDR3 runs to 12 residues. The V and J ends lost 8 bases and 11 bases respectively, with 16 bases between them. The CDR3 sequence is CASSRTTGTQHF. The CDR3 DNA reads TGTGCCAGCTCCCGAACGACGGGTACCCAGCATTTT.

Comment on this clonotype: One junction end disagrees with the germline gene, perhaps due to a read error. The rearrangement joins TRBV9 to TRBJ1-2, with D unclear. Germline CDR1 SGDLS, CDR2 YYNGEE. This CDR3 is built from 13 residues. The CDR3 spells CDSSEAPEGGYTF. The CDR3 coding sequence is TGTGACAGCAGCGAAGCCCCCGAGGGTGGCTACACCTTC.

The J gene is TRBJ1-2, the V gene TRBV7-9; no firm D call. The CDR3 length is 13 residues. CDR1 SEHNR and CDR2 FQNEAQ come from the germline V gene (reference sequence). Trimming shortened V by 1 base and J by 12 bases, and 15 bases separated the two germline ends. As DNA, the CDR3 is TGTGCCAGCAGCTTAGGCATCCGCTCTGGAAACACCTTC. It codes for CASSLGIRSGNTF.

The DNA for the CDR3 is TGCAGTGCTAGTCCCTGGCCTAACTCCAAGGACGAGCAGTACTTC. This sequence encodes CSASPWPNSKDEQYF. V gene TRBV20-1 combines with J gene TRBJ2-7; no definite D call. The CDR3 totals 15 residues. Germline assignment: CDR1 DFQATT and CDR2 SNEGSKA (reference sequence). Between the trimmed V and J ends, which lost 3 bases and 5 bases, there was a span of 20 bases.

The chain combines TRBV7-9 with TRBJ2-2; maybe TRBD2 (5 bases). V lost 3 bases, J lost 3 bases, and 20 bases lay in between. CDR1 SEHNR and CDR2 FQNEAQ come from the germline V gene (reference sequence). The CDR3 contains 18 residues. CDR3 amino acids: CASSFPGGGEQYTGELFF. The CDR3 nucleotides are TGTGCCAGCAGCTTCCCCGGAGGTGGTGAGCAGTACACCGGGGAGCTGTTTTTT.

The J gene is TRBJ1-6, the V gene TRBV12-3 or TRBV12-4, with 7 bases that match TRBD1. There are 15 residues in the CDR3. The junction had 9 bases not matched to a gene; V was cut back by 5 bases and J by 8 bases. CDR3 loop: CASSPTTGWDSPLHF. In nucleotides, the CDR3 is TGTGCCAGCAGTCCCACGACAGGGTGGGATTCACCCCTCCACTTT.

The CDR3, as DNA: TGTGCCCCCAAGGGAGGGGGCGCCTATGGCTACACCTTC. Amino acids: CAPKGGGAYGYTF. The chain links TRBV15 to TRBJ1-2, with 7 bases aligning to TRBD1. V was pared by 11 bases and J by 4 bases, with 10 bases of the junction left unmatched. The CDR3 runs 13 residues. Germline CDR1 and CDR2: LNHNV and YYDKDF (reference sequence).

This clonotype occurred many times. The chain couples TRBV5-1 to TRBJ2-7; TRBD1 or TRBD2 may be the D gene (5 bases each). The V gene lost 5 bases and the J gene lost 2 bases, with 11 bases spanning the gap. CDR1 SGHRS and CDR2 YFSETQ come from the germline V gene. The CDR3 is 13 residues long. The CDR3: CASSQGVAYEQYF. DNA of the CDR3: TGCGCCAGCAGTCAGGGAGTAGCCTACGAGCAGTACTTC.

J is TRBJ2-5 and V is TRBV29-1; 9 bases are shared with TRBD1. Germline V gene sequence: CDR1 SQVTM, CDR2 ANQGSEA. This CDR3 has 12 residues. Germline trimming cut 8 bases from V and 4 bases from J; bases unmatched to any gene: 5. CDR3 region: CSFGTGSETQYF. CDR3 bases: TGCAGCTTTGGGACAGGGTCAGAGACCCAGTACTTC.

To note about this clonotype: A much more abundant neighbour one base away suggests this may be a read error. The missing conserved phenylalanine or tryptophan at the end of this CDR3 makes a read error likely. The rearrangement uses TRBV11-2 and TRBJ1-2, with unresolved D. The CDR3 is 12 residues long. Germline V gene lookup returns CDR1 SGHAT and CDR2 FQNNGV. The germline V and J ends were trimmed by 5 bases and 6 bases, with 10 bases remaining between them. CDR3 nucleotides: TGTGCCAGCAGCCGAGGGAGGAATGGCTACACCCTC. This sequence encodes CASSRGRNGYTL.

A word on this clonotype: This may be a read error: a much more frequent sequence differs by one nucleotide. CDR3 in amino acids: CASSAGVEQPQHF. The CDR3 DNA reads as TGTGCCAGTAGTGCAGGAGTAGAACAGCCCCAGCATTTT. The chain recombines TRBV19 with TRBJ1-5; D is unclear. CDR1 is LNHDA and CDR2 is SQIVND in the germline V gene (reference sequence). V was trimmed by 5 bases and J by 7 bases, leaving 12 bases between them. This CDR3 comprises 13 residues.

This clonotype came up a few times. This sequence joins TRBV9 and TRBJ1-5; no clear D gene. Germline V gene lookup returns CDR1 SGDLS and CDR2 YYNGEE. V lost 0 bases to trimming and J lost 5 bases, with 12 bases between them. The CDR3 is 15 residues long. The CDR3 loop reads CASSVGPSWDQPQHF. The CDR3 coding sequence is TGTGCCAGCAGCGTAGGGCCCTCATGGGATCAGCCCCAGCATTTT. The variable domain in full, with the rest retrieved from reference TRBV9 and TRBJ1-5, is DSGVTQTPKHLITATGQRVTLRCSPRSGDLSVYWYQQSLDQGLQFLIQYYNGEERAKGNILERFSAQQFPDLHSELNLSSLELGDSALYFCASSVGPSWDQPQHFGDGTRLSIL.

This clonotype appeared many times. The chain employs TRBV29-1 and TRBJ1-1; D is possibly TRBD1 (6 bases). From germline, CDR1 is SQVTM and CDR2 ANQGSEA. V was shortened by 4 bases and J by 5 bases, with 11 bases between the two germline ends. The CDR3 runs to 12 residues. The CDR3 sequence: CSVGQGRTEAFF. The CDR3 DNA sequence: TGCAGCGTTGGGCAGGGGAGAACTGAAGCTTTCTTT.

The rearrangement joins TRBV6-5 to TRBJ1-4; 7 nucleotides agree with TRBD1. This CDR3 is built from 14 residues. Looked up from germline, CDR1 is MNHEY and CDR2 is SVGAGI. Losses at the gene ends were 2 bases for V and 11 bases for J; bases not matched to a gene: 8. CDR3: CASSYRDRQSKLFF. The CDR3 DNA follows: TGTGCCAGCAGTTACCGGGACAGACAAAGCAAACTGTTTTTT.

The sample holds many counts of this clonotype. The V and J genes are TRBV29-1 and TRBJ1-2, with D perhaps TRBD1 (5 bases). This CDR3 region has 13 residues. Germline CDR1 is SQVTM and CDR2 is ANQGSEA. Trimming shortened V by 3 bases and J by 3 bases, and 11 bases separated the two germline ends. As DNA, the CDR3 is TGCAGCGTTGACGGGGGAGAGGACTATGGCTACACCTTC. It yields the protein CSVDGGEDYGYTF.

This clonotype was counted ten times or more. The rearrangement joins TRBV2 to TRBJ2-7; D is unclear. The CDR3 contains 13 residues. V shed 7 bases and J shed 1 base, with 11 bases lying between them. Per the germline V gene, CDR1 is SNHLY and CDR2 is FYNNEI. CDR3 amino acids: CASISGQSYEQYF. The CDR3 nucleotides are TGTGCCAGCATTTCTGGCCAGTCCTACGAGCAGTACTTC. The entire variable domain, with the rest obtained from reference TRBV2 and TRBJ2-7, is as follows: EPEVTQTPSHQVTQMGQEVILRCVPISNHLYFYWYRQILGQKVEFLVSFYNNEISEKSEIFDDQFSVERPDGSNFTLKIRSTKLEDSAMYFCASISGQSYEQYFGPGTRLTVT.

The J gene is TRBJ2-5, the V gene TRBV7-3; 13 bases fit TRBD2. CDR3 length: 20 residues. Germline V gene lookup returns CDR1 SGHTA and CDR2 FQGTGA. Unmatched junction bases numbered 16, after V lost 1 base and J lost 5 bases. CDR3 sequence (DNA): TGTGCCAGCAGCTTAATCACTAGCGGGGGGGCCGGTTCCTCTTTGGAGACCCAGTACTTC. Translation gives CASSLITSGGAGSSLETQYF. Drawing the rest from reference TRBV7-3 and TRBJ2-5, the complete variable domain is GAGVSQTPSNKVTEKGKYVELRCDPISGHTALYWYRQSLGQGPEFLIYFQGTGAADDSGLPNDRFFAVRPEGSVSTLKIQRTERGDSAVYLCASSLITSGGAGSSLETQYFGPGTRLLVL.